One and the same sample provided the 17 T cell receptor beta chains below, sequenced in a study of PD-1 blockade in classical Hodgkin lymphoma. The table came from immunoSEQ multiplex PCR; TCRdb's copy has only in-frame clones and leaves some out. Among about 90,000 clones listed, roughly 89% were seen once. Autologous stem cell transplantation was followed by relapse in every patient, and brentuximab vedotin exposure varied. Specimen: peripheral blood mononuclear cells (PBMCs), collected before the second cycle of nivolumab. The receptor source for this set is a human donor with classical Hodgkin lymphoma.

V usage is TRBV9 and J usage is TRBJ1-1; D uncertain. Between the trimmed V and J ends, which lost 0 bases and 6 bases, there was a span of 12 bases. The CDR3 spans 14 residues. Germline CDR1 reads SGDLS; CDR2 reads YYNGEE. The CDR3 loop reads CASSVVFGPAEAFF. The CDR3 DNA sequence: TGTGCCAGCAGCGTAGTATTCGGCCCGGCTGAAGCTTTCTTT.

The chain employs TRBV5-5 and TRBJ2-7, with D hard to call. This CDR3 is 13 amino acids long. Germline CDR1 reads SGHKS; CDR2 reads YYEKEE (reference sequence). Deletions cut 0 bases from V and 5 bases from J, with 9 bases between. This CDR3 reads CASSLVSYDEQYF. The CDR3 DNA is TGTGCCAGCAGCTTGGTGTCCTATGACGAGCAGTACTTC.

This clone was found a few times. The chain joins TRBV28 to TRBJ1-3; D remains unclear. The CDR3 has 12 residues. With 8 bases removed from V and 1 base from J, the gap between germline ends came to 6 bases. Germline CDR1 MDHEN, CDR2 SYDVKM. The CDR3 loop is CASLGSGNTIYF. The CDR3 DNA reads TGTGCCAGCCTGGGGTCTGGAAACACCATATATTTT. The whole variable domain, filled in from reference TRBV28 and TRBJ1-3, reads DVKVTQSSRYLVKRTGEKVFLECVQDMDHENMFWYRQDPGLGLRLIYFSYDVKMKEKGDIPEGYSVSREKKERFSLILESASTNQTSMYLCASLGSGNTIYFGEGSWLTVV.

CDR3 in amino acids: CASSLRGGGPRETQYF. In DNA form, the CDR3 reads TGTGCCAGCAGCTTAAGGGGGGGAGGGCCTCGGGAGACCCAGTACTTC. The gene calls are TRBV7-9 and TRBJ2-5; maybe TRBD2 (7 bases). The V end was cut by 2 bases, the J end by 5 bases, with 18 bases between. The germline V gene encodes CDR1 SEHNR and CDR2 FQNEAQ (reference sequence). This CDR3 has 16 residues.

The rearrangement joins TRBV5-1 to TRBJ1-3; weak D call: TRBD1 (5 bases). Per germline, CDR1 SGHRS and CDR2 YFSETQ. Trimming took off 1 base at V and 2 bases at J, with 10 bases between the two ends. There are 15 residues in the CDR3. The CDR3 region is CASSLQGSTGNTIYF. CDR3 bases: TGCGCCAGCAGCTTGCAGGGATCTACTGGAAACACCATATATTTT.

This sequence joins TRBV27 and TRBJ2-3, with TRBD1 matching over 7 bases. Germline assignment: CDR1 MNHEY and CDR2 SMNVEV (reference sequence). With 6 bases clipped from V and 6 bases from J, the junction kept 12 bases outside the gene matches. The CDR3 is made up of 15 amino acids. In nucleotides, the CDR3 is TGTGCCAGCAGCCCCTCCCTACAGGGGCGGGATACGCAGTATTTT. Protein: CASSPSLQGRDTQYF.

The V and J genes are TRBV27 and TRBJ2-7; D is possibly TRBD1 (6 bases). Germline loops: CDR1 MNHEY, CDR2 SMNVEV (reference sequence). V was shortened by 8 bases and J by 4 bases, with 15 bases between the two germline ends. The CDR3 length is 13 residues. The chain's CDR3 is CASGMGAWYEQYF. The CDR3 DNA reads TGTGCCAGCGGCATGGGGGCGTGGTACGAGCAGTACTTC.

The rearrangement joins TRBV4-2 to TRBJ2-2, with D unclear. Germline lookup yields CDR1 LGHNA and CDR2 YNFKEQ. The CDR3 runs to 12 residues. V was cut by 0 bases and J by 6 bases, with 2 bases left in between. The CDR3 nucleotides are TGTGCCAGCAGCCAAGACCCCGGGGAGCTGTTTTTT. Its translation: CASSQDPGELFF.

The V gene is TRBV27, the J gene TRBJ2-1, with TRBD1 identical over 8 bases. With V trimmed by 7 bases and J by 4 bases, 6 bases remained unmatched. The germline gives CDR1 MNHEY, CDR2 SMNVEV (reference sequence). This CDR3 has 14 residues. CDR3 amino acids: CASTRTGTYNEQFF. DNA for the CDR3: TGTGCCAGCACCCGGACAGGGACATACAATGAGCAGTTCTTC.

In this sample, this clone turned up once. The J gene is TRBJ2-5, the V gene TRBV5-4; D unclear. V was cut by 0 bases and J by 7 bases, with 10 bases left in between. Germline values: CDR1 SGHNT, CDR2 YYREEE (reference sequence). The CDR3 length is 13 residues. The CDR3 reads CASSLDGQATQYF. Here the CDR3 DNA reads TGTGCCAGCAGCTTGGACGGTCAGGCGACCCAGTACTTC.

J is TRBJ1-2 and V is TRBV7-2; 7 bases align to TRBD1. The germline gives CDR1 SGHTA, CDR2 FQGNSA. With 5 bases clipped from V and 4 bases from J, the junction kept 7 bases outside the gene matches. The CDR3 runs 14 residues. The CDR3 region has the DNA TGTGCCAGCAGCAAGACAGGGTCGGGCTATGGCTACACCTTC. Protein product: CASSKTGSGYGYTF.

V is TRBV10-3 and J is TRBJ1-6; possibly TRBD1 for D (6 bases). Germline V gene data show CDR1 as ENHRY and CDR2 as SYGVKD. The CDR3 totals 15 residues. Between the trimmed V and J ends, which lost 6 bases and 3 bases, there was a span of 12 bases. CDR3 amino acids: CAISTGTHYNSPLHF. The CDR3 bases are TGTGCCATCAGCACAGGGACCCACTATAATTCACCCCTCCACTTT.

The chain carries TRBV7-9 and TRBJ2-4, with D hard to call. The CDR3 loop spans 16 amino acids. CDR1 and CDR2 from the germline V gene are SEHNR and FQNEAQ (reference sequence). With 1 base removed from V and 7 bases from J, the gap between germline ends came to 17 bases. CDR3 DNA sequence: TGTGCCAGCAGCTTAGTCCCCGATAAAGGTGTGAACATTCAGTACTTC. Encoded protein: CASSLVPDKGVNIQYF.

The CDR3 loop is CASSLLTSGTSVEQFF. The DNA of the CDR3 is TGTGCCAGCAGCCTCCTCACTAGCGGGACCTCCGTTGAGCAGTTCTTC. V gene TRBV11-1 combines with J gene TRBJ2-1; 10 bases map to TRBD2. V was pared by 5 bases and J by 9 bases, with 13 bases of the junction left unmatched. The CDR3 is 16 residues long. Germline V gives CDR1 SGHAT, CDR2 FQDESV (reference sequence).

The chain combines TRBV7-2 with TRBJ2-1, with D unclear. The V and J ends lost 5 bases and 6 bases respectively, with 14 bases between them. Germline-derived CDR1 and CDR2 are SGHTA and FQGNSA. The CDR3 has 14 amino acids. CDR3 region: CASSPDGSRNEQFF. The CDR3 nucleotides read TGTGCCAGCAGCCCCGACGGCTCACGCAATGAGCAGTTCTTC.

The V call is TRBV7-6, the J call TRBJ2-1; tentatively, D is TRBD1 (6 bases). The CDR3 totals 15 residues. Germline V gene lookup returns CDR1 SGHVS and CDR2 FNYEAQ. V was trimmed by 6 bases and J by 0 bases, leaving 12 bases between them. CDR3 loop: CASSKQGVSYNEQFF. In DNA form, the CDR3 reads TGTGCCAGCAGTAAACAGGGTGTCTCCTACAATGAGCAGTTCTTC. Together with reference TRBV7-6 and TRBJ2-1, the CDR3 gives the full variable domain: GAGVSQSPRYKVTKRGQDVALRCDPISGHVSLYWYRQALGQGPEFLTYFNYEAQQDKSGLPNDRFSAERPEGSISTLTIQRTEQRDSAMYRCASSKQGVSYNEQFFGPGTRLTVL.

The CDR3 reads CASSYTTGMSVHEQYF. DNA for the CDR3: TGTGCCAGCAGCTATACGACAGGGATGAGTGTCCACGAGCAGTACTTC. The chain is built from TRBV7-2 and TRBJ2-7; 7 positions agree with TRBD1. Germline loops: CDR1 SGHTA, CDR2 FQGNSA. The CDR3 extends over 16 amino acids. Trimming cost V 4 bases and J 5 bases; bases outside gene matches: 14. The variable domain in full, completed from reference TRBV7-2 and TRBJ2-7, reads GAGVSQSPSNKVTEKGKDVELRCDPISGHTALYWYRQSLGQGLEFLIYFQGNSAPDKSGLPSDRFSAERTGGSVSTLTIQRTQQEDSAVYLCASSYTTGMSVHEQYFGPGTRLTVT.